Below are 17 T cell receptor beta chains sequenced from a single sample in a study of beta chain features in type 1 diabetes. Expressed TCRB transcripts were sequenced because the isolated RNA had all been reverse transcribed beforehand. Assay: immunoSEQ multiplex PCR; the TCRdb copy retains only in-frame clones and omits some. The data show about 350,000 clones, 20% seen once. Sequenced material: naive CD4+ T cells from blood. These receptors were obtained from a woman in her late teens or twenties in good health.

There are a few counts of this clone. Different DNA sequences within this sample yield the same CDR3. The chain employs TRBV2 and TRBJ2-7; TRBD2 matches at 7 bases. Trimming removed 6 bases from V and 1 base from J; junction bases left unmatched: 0. The length of the CDR3 is 12 residues. CDR1 and CDR2 (germline): SNHLY, FYNNEI. The CDR3 DNA follows: TGTGCCAGCAGGGGGGGGTCCTACGAGCAGTACTTC. It specifies CASRGGSYEQYF.

This clone was seen a few times. The gene calls are TRBV11-2 and TRBJ2-7, with TRBD2 matching 8 bases. The CDR3 is 16 amino acids. The germline CDR1 and CDR2 sequences are SGHAT and FQNNGV. The ends lost 5 bases at V and 2 bases at J; junction bases unmatched: 11. In DNA form, the CDR3 reads TGTGCCAGCAGCCCCCCGACCGGGACTAGAGCCTACGAGCAGTACTTC. Encoded protein: CASSPPTGTRAYEQYF.

The sample holds a few counts of this clone. The CDR3 nucleotides are TGTGCCAGCAGCTTAGCGTTTTCCCCTAGCGGGAGCGCAGATACGCAGTATTTT. Residues: CASSLAFSPSGSADTQYF. This rearrangement joins TRBV7-9 to TRBJ2-3, with 10 bases fitting TRBD2. Germline V gives CDR1 SEHNR, CDR2 FQNEAQ (reference sequence). This CDR3 comprises 18 residues. V was clipped by 0 bases and J by 4 bases; unmatched bases: 10. Full variable domain (missing parts from reference TRBV7-9 and TRBJ2-3): DTGVSQNPRHKITKRGQNVTFRCDPISEHNRLYWYRQTLGQGPEFLTYFQNEAQLEKSRLLSDRFSAERPKGSFSTLEIQRTEQGDSAMYLCASSLAFSPSGSADTQYFGPGTRLTVL.

J is TRBJ2-3 and V is TRBV5-1; D unclear. CDR1 and CDR2 from the germline V gene are SGHRS and YFSETQ. The ends were cut back, 2 bases at V and 2 bases at J, with 6 bases in the middle. The CDR3 contains 13 residues. The CDR3 loop is CASSFPHTDTQYF. In nucleotides, the CDR3 is TGCGCCAGCAGCTTTCCACACACAGATACGCAGTATTTT.

Notes on this clone: Sequence at one end of the junction differs from germline and may be a read error. CDR3 amino acids: CASSLGRQRDTQYF. CDR3 coding DNA: TGTGCCAGCAGTTTGGGTCGACAAAGAGATACGCAGTATTTT. This sequence joins TRBV5-6 and TRBJ2-3, with D hard to call. This CDR3 is built from 14 residues. Looked up from germline, CDR1 is SGHDT and CDR2 is YYEEEE.

This clone was observed a few times. The chain carries TRBV7-9 and TRBJ2-3; 10 bases are a match to TRBD1. After removal of 5 bases from V and 2 bases from J, the junction contained 7 bases not matched to a gene. Germline loops: CDR1 SEHNR, CDR2 FQNEAQ (reference sequence). The CDR3 is 16 residues long. In nucleotides, the CDR3 is TGTGCCAGCAGCCGAGGGACAGGGGCTACCACAGATACGCAGTATTTT. It translates to CASSRGTGATTDTQYF.

This clone was seen just once. V gene TRBV5-1 combines with J gene TRBJ2-3, with D maybe TRBD1 (5 bases). The CDR3 loop spans 14 amino acids. Germline assignment: CDR1 SGHRS and CDR2 YFSETQ. The ends were cut back, 3 bases at V and 2 bases at J, with 10 bases in the middle. Here the CDR3 reads CASSSQGTTDTQYF. The CDR3 DNA sequence: TGCGCCAGCAGCTCTCAGGGAACCACAGATACGCAGTATTTT.

A few counts support this clone. Here the CDR3 reads CASSSRRGQLKPYNEQFF. In nucleotides, the CDR3 is TGTGCCAGCAGCTCCCGGAGGGGGCAGCTTAAACCCTACAATGAGCAGTTCTTC. V and J are TRBV7-9 and TRBJ2-1, with TRBD1 as a possible D gene (7 bases). Between the trimmed V and J ends, which lost 4 bases and 2 bases, there was a span of 21 bases. The CDR3 extends over 18 amino acids. The germline CDR1 and CDR2 sequences are SEHNR and FQNEAQ (reference sequence).

This clone was recorded a few times. The chain employs TRBV4-1 and TRBJ2-7; D is perhaps TRBD2 (6 bases). The CDR3 has 17 amino acids. Trimming pared 5 bases from V and 0 bases from J, leaving 20 bases between. Germline values: CDR1 MGHRA, CDR2 YSYEKL. The CDR3: CASSKGRDRGISYEQYF. The CDR3 DNA is TGCGCCAGCAGCAAGGGGCGGGATCGGGGGATCTCCTACGAGCAGTACTTC.

V and J are TRBV29-1 and TRBJ1-1; 9 positions agree with TRBD1. There are 13 residues in the CDR3. CDR1 is SQVTM and CDR2 is ANQGSEA in the germline V gene. V gave up 8 bases and J gave up 7 bases; unmatched junction bases: 11. The CDR3 loop is CSFITGGAGEAFF. Written as DNA, the CDR3 is TGCAGCTTCATTACAGGGGGCGCGGGTGAAGCTTTCTTT.

This clone showed up just a few times. This sequence joins TRBV4-2 and TRBJ2-4; the match to TRBD2 covers 11 bases. This CDR3 comprises 16 residues. J gave up 8 bases and V 0 bases, and 6 bases lay outside the gene matches. Germline values: CDR1 LGHNA, CDR2 YNFKEQ. CDR3 in amino acids: CASSQDTSGSGYIQYF. Written as DNA, the CDR3 is TGTGCCAGCAGCCAAGACACTAGCGGGAGCGGTTACATTCAGTACTTC.

To note about this clone: Other nucleotide sequences in the sample specify the same CDR3. The chain combines TRBV7-2 with TRBJ1-1, with a weak D call TRBD1 (5 bases). There are 13 residues in the CDR3. Trimming cost V 5 bases and J 1 base, with 8 bases left between them. Germline V lookup: CDR1 SGHTA, CDR2 FQGNSA. CDR3 nucleotides: TGTGCCAGCAGCGCTGACAGGAACACTGAAGCTTTCTTT. Translating it yields CASSADRNTEAFF.

The genes are TRBV2 and TRBJ2-5, with 13 bases lining up with TRBD2. This CDR3 has 15 amino acids. Germline V gene data show CDR1 as SNHLY and CDR2 as FYNNEI. Trimming at V came to 7 bases and at J to 2 bases, leaving 4 bases not matched to a gene. In nucleotides, the CDR3 is TGTGCCAGCACGACTAGCGGGGGGCATCAAGAGACCCAGTACTTC. It yields the protein CASTTSGGHQETQYF.

This clone was recorded a few times. The chain employs TRBV30 and TRBJ2-3; D unclear. Germline CDR1 and CDR2: GTSNPN and SVGIG (reference sequence). The CDR3 is made up of 12 amino acids. V lost 0 bases, J lost 2 bases, and 3 bases lay in between. The CDR3 region is CAWSVNTDTQYF. CDR3 nucleotides: TGTGCCTGGAGTGTTAACACAGATACGCAGTATTTT.

V usage is TRBV7-2 and J usage is TRBJ2-7, with 8 positions matching TRBD1. V lost 5 bases and J lost 3; bases outside the gene matches: 9. The CDR3 covers 15 residues. Germline CDR1 is SGHTA and CDR2 is FQGNSA. The CDR3 sequence: CASSRAGGVVYEQYF. The CDR3 DNA is TGTGCCAGCAGCCGAGCAGGGGGCGTCGTCTACGAGCAGTACTTC.

The table lists this clone with a few counts. J is TRBJ2-1 and V is TRBV29-1; D might be TRBD2 (5 bases). Trimming cost V 5 bases and J 5 bases, with 13 bases left between them. Per the germline V gene, CDR1 is SQVTM and CDR2 is ANQGSEA. The CDR3 is made up of 13 amino acids. CDR3 bases: TGCAGCGTTTTAGGAGGATCGGACAATGAGCAGTTCTTC. It codes for CSVLGGSDNEQFF.

This clone appeared a few times. This chain joins TRBV7-9 and TRBJ1-1; 8 bases agree with TRBD1. The ends lost 5 bases at V and 8 bases at J; junction bases unmatched: 7. Germline V CDR1 and CDR2: SEHNR, FQNEAQ (reference sequence). This CDR3 region has 13 residues. CDR3 region: CASSERQGSEAFF. The CDR3 nucleotides are TGTGCCAGCAGCGAACGACAGGGGTCAGAAGCTTTCTTT.